This T cell receptor beta chain stems from a study of T cells in Graves' hyperthyroidism and ophthalmopathy (dated by TCRdb to 2018 to 2020). Regarding the complete study: To identify TCR V-J signatures that set the groups apart, the researchers used a discovery cohort of more than 95 patients, made up of roughly 40 with Graves' ophthalmopathy and some 60 with stable Graves' hyperthyroidism. After blood sampling, hyperthyroidism patients were treated with methimazole at a starting dose of 30 mg daily, and ophthalmopathy patients were treated with high-dose intravenous methylprednisolone. The study also compared thyroid tissue and blood T-cell repertoires from 6 or 7 Graves' hyperthyroidism patients. The paper describes TCR Vbeta CDR3 sequencing of 140 or so peripheral blood samples, made up of 43 ophthalmopathy patients, roughly 72 hyperthyroidism patients and 17 progressor patients. The 95 to 100 discovery patients were divided at random into training and test sets in a 7:3 ratio. An independent validation cohort of 18 to 20 hyperthyroidism patients and some 15 patients who later progressed to ophthalmopathy tested prospective prediction of ophthalmopathy.

TCR beta CDR3 regions were amplified from RNA transcripts. For the first round of RT-PCR on the TCR CDR3, the HTBI primer set was used together with the Qiagen OneStep RT-PCR kit. Libraries were constructed in a second round of multiplex PCR, after which size selection and purification were performed. Paired-end sequencing of the libraries was performed with 100 bp reads on an Illumina HiSeq2000. Per the authors' processing: SOAPnuke was used to process the raw data, with reads discarded if the reads contained adapters or uncalled bases, had a mean Phred below 15, or lacked an exact constant-primer or identifier match. High-quality paired reads were merged using COPE v1.2.5, and each unique nucleotide sequence was defined as a clonotype. MiTCR v1.1 was used to align clonotypes to the IMGT TRBV, TRBD and TRBJ reference segments. The analysis was restricted to V-J combinations with a frequency above 0.0001, which together covered over 99% of the repertoires. The TCS score was defined as the ratio of F50 (clonal expansion) to E x V (chaos), calculated using BLOSUM62-based TCRdist between CDR3 peptides within each V-J. Welch's t-statistics and random forest reduced 450 to 600 V-J features to around 14, which were used in a naive Bayes classifier (R e1071). The Morisita-Horn index was used to measure how similar the thyroid and blood repertoires were. In TCRdb, the public reads were trimmed at Q25 with fastp and aligned with MiXCR, with productive beta chains retained. Rows are unified per CDR3 protein, each entry keeping the most common DNA and genes. The V and J calls and clone size come from TCRdb's table, not from the authors' own analysis. The sample table holds 450,000 to 700,000 distinct CDR3 sequences, of which approximately 44% were seen once. Of the sample, 19% is held by the ten largest clones.

Study-wide findings and limitations: In validation, progression to ophthalmopathy was predicted by the model with nearly 71% sensitivity and 72% to 85% specificity, a median of approximately 6.5 months before onset. Most expanded thyroid clonotypes (frequency above 0.001) were also detected in blood, a finding suggesting that blood repertoires may reflect thyroid immune responses. Ophthalmopathy was separated from stable hyperthyroidism by a 13 V-J signature model, with 85% to 90% sensitivity and approximately 81% specificity obtained in cross-validation and 80%/75% obtained in testing. Sample size was not statistically predetermined, and blinding of investigators to group allocation was not performed.

Any patient with an uncontrolled infection, another autoimmune disease, pregnancy or lactation was excluded. Diagnoses relied on clinical symptoms, serum thyroxine and TRAb, thyroid ultrasound and orbital computed tomography. Total RNA was extracted using Trizol reagent, and RNA quality was assessed on an Agilent 2100 Bioanalyzer. A remark on this clonotype: Its recognized antigen is unknown. No clone much larger than this one lies a single base away; base qualities are absent.

Sequenced sample: peripheral blood or thyroid tissue (not recorded which). This TCR was recovered from an adult woman with Graves' disease, either hyperthyroidism or ophthalmopathy (not recorded which).

The CDR3 reads as follows: CSARVGRIQYF. The DNA sequence is TGCAGTGCTAGAGTCGGCAGGATCCAGTACTTC. The sequence is built from TRBV20-1 and TRBJ2-5; the D gene cannot be resolved reliably. V loses 1 base of germline sequence and J loses 10 bases, and the interval between the two ends is 10 bases. Via the germline V gene (reference sequence), CDR1 is DFQATT and CDR2 SNEGSKA. The CDR3 starts with the cysteine, ends with the phenylalanine, and has 11 residues. Only the CDR3 portion is preserved as DNA: 33 bases, with reading frame beginning at the first base.